The 21 T cell receptor beta chains in this list originate from one sample, sequenced in a study of Ad26.COV2.S vaccination and SARS-CoV-2 variants. Treatment noted: roughly 18 received Ad26.COV2.S at low or high dose, single or two shots; roughly five received placebo; per-sample allocation not given. On day 63 after the first injection, vaccine and placebo recipients gave samples. The repertoire was sequenced with immunoSEQ multiplex PCR; TCRdb's copy has only in-frame clones and lacks some. The table records some 450,000 clones, roughly 88% of them present only once. This specimen was peripheral blood, taken in a trial of Ad26.COV2.S vaccine versus placebo. Every receptor here comes from a person aged 18-65 years who received the Ad26.COV2.S COVID-19 vaccine or a placebo.

The gene calls are TRBV11-2 and TRBJ2-7; D is unresolved. The V gene's germline CDR1 is SGHAT and CDR2 FQNNGV. The CDR3 length is 11 residues. V lost 6 bases and J lost 2, with 5 bases in between. The DNA for the CDR3 is TGTGCCAGCAGTCGGACCTACGAGCAGTACTTC. The encoded protein is CASSRTYEQYF.

J is TRBJ2-7 and V is TRBV19, with 8 bases matching TRBD1. Germline V gene data show CDR1 as LNHDA and CDR2 as SQIVND (reference sequence). Germline trimming cut 3 bases from V and 4 bases from J; bases unmatched to any gene: 8. The CDR3 length is 15 residues. CDR3 loop: CASSILGQGGYEQYF. CDR3 coding DNA: TGTGCCAGTAGTATCCTAGGACAGGGCGGTTACGAGCAGTACTTC. The variable domain in full, with the rest retrieved from reference TRBV19 and TRBJ2-7, is DGGITQSPKYLFRKEGQNVTLSCEQNLNHDAMYWYRQDPGQGLRLIYYSQIVNDFQKGDIAEGYSVSREKKESFPLTVTSAQKNPTAFYLCASSILGQGGYEQYFGPGTRLTVT.

V and J are TRBV5-1 and TRBJ2-2; TRBD1 is a possible D gene (7 bases). Germline V gene data show CDR1 as SGHRS and CDR2 as YFSETQ. The CDR3 runs 22 residues. Deletions cut 2 bases from V and 0 bases from J, with 29 bases between. CDR3 nucleotides: TGCGCCAGCAGCTTCGGGAGCTTCTTAATGGTCGCGGGACAGACGAACACCGGGGAGCTGTTTTTT. Translating it yields CASSFGSFLMVAGQTNTGELFF.

J is TRBJ1-5 and V is TRBV5-6; no firm D call. Germline V CDR1 and CDR2: SGHDT, YYEEEE. The ends were cut back, 0 bases at V and 3 bases at J, with 7 bases in the middle. The CDR3 contains 14 residues. The CDR3 coding sequence is TGTGCCAGCAGCTTGGACGGAGTCAATCAGCCCCAGCATTTT. Protein: CASSLDGVNQPQHF. Combining the CDR3 with reference TRBV5-6 and TRBJ1-5 gives the whole variable domain DAGVTQSPTHLIKTRGQQVTLRCSPKSGHDTVSWYQQALGQGPQFIFQYYEEEERQRGNFPDRFSGHQFPNYSSELNVNALLLGDSALYLCASSLDGVNQPQHFGDGTRLSIL.

The chain employs TRBV7-9 and TRBJ1-2; unclear D gene. The V gene's germline CDR1 is SEHNR and CDR2 FQNEAQ (reference sequence). Trimming removed 4 bases at V and 6 bases at J, with 15 bases between. The CDR3 loop spans 14 amino acids. CDR3 amino acids: CASSYNGEKNGYTF. In nucleotides, the CDR3 is TGTGCCAGCAGCTACAACGGGGAGAAGAATGGCTACACCTTC.

V is TRBV27 and J is TRBJ1-6; 8 bases line up with TRBD1. With 5 bases clipped from V and 9 bases from J, the junction kept 15 bases outside the gene matches. Germline assignment: CDR1 MNHEY and CDR2 SMNVEV (reference sequence). CDR3 length: 17 amino acids. CDR3 loop: CASSPRRPDRGGSPLHF. The CDR3 DNA is TGTGCCAGCAGTCCCCGACGCCCAGACAGGGGTGGTTCACCCCTCCACTTT.

This clone was recorded a few times. This chain uses TRBV5-4 with TRBJ2-1; the match to TRBD2 covers 10 bases. The germline V gene encodes CDR1 SGHNT and CDR2 YYREEE (reference sequence). The ends lost 1 base at V and 5 bases at J; junction bases unmatched: 3. The CDR3 extends over 15 amino acids. CDR3 amino acids: CASSLSSGRDNEQFF. As DNA, the CDR3 is TGTGCCAGCAGCTTGAGCAGCGGGAGGGACAATGAGCAGTTCTTC.

This rearrangement joins TRBV15 to TRBJ2-1; TRBD1 agrees at 8 bases. Germline loops: CDR1 LNHNV, CDR2 YYDKDF (reference sequence). The CDR3 spans 17 residues. V dropped 0 bases and J dropped 8; count of bases not matched to a gene: 12. The CDR3 spells CATSRDHPGQASDEQFF. The CDR3 DNA reads TGTGCCACCAGCAGAGATCACCCGGGACAGGCATCCGATGAGCAGTTCTTC.

This chain joins TRBV28 and TRBJ2-7; perhaps TRBD1 as D (6 bases). Deletions cut 5 bases from V and 2 bases from J, with 13 bases between. The CDR3 consists of 14 residues. The germline V gene has CDR1 MDHEN and CDR2 SYDVKM. The CDR3 DNA reads TGTGCCAGCAGTCGTACAGGGTTCACCTACGAGCAGTACTTC. Its translation is CASSRTGFTYEQYF.

The chain is built from TRBV18 and TRBJ2-1; TRBD2 matches at 9 bases. Trimming took 1 base from V and 4 from J; bases not matched to a gene: 11. The CDR3 totals 18 residues. Germline V gene sequence: CDR1 KGHSH, CDR2 LQKENI. The CDR3 coding sequence is TGTGCCAGCTCACCACGACCTCTAGCGGGAACAGGGTACAATGAGCAGTTCTTC. Translated, it gives CASSPRPLAGTGYNEQFF.

The chain recombines TRBV19 with TRBJ2-1, with 7 bases that match TRBD1. The CDR3 consists of 14 residues. The V and J ends lost 5 bases and 12 bases, in that order; junction bases with no gene match: 13. The germline V gene has CDR1 LNHDA and CDR2 SQIVND (reference sequence). CDR3 DNA: TGTGCCAGTAGTCCACGACAGGGCGCAACTGGGCAGTTCTTC. It specifies CASSPRQGATGQFF. The full variable domain, its missing parts supplied by reference TRBV19 and TRBJ2-1, is DGGITQSPKYLFRKEGQNVTLSCEQNLNHDAMYWYRQDPGQGLRLIYYSQIVNDFQKGDIAEGYSVSREKKESFPLTVTSAQKNPTAFYLCASSPRQGATGQFFGPGTRLTVL.

The chain couples TRBV10-3 to TRBJ1-6; 7 bases map to TRBD1. There are 16 residues in the CDR3. Germline V gives CDR1 ENHRY, CDR2 SYGVKD. V shed 2 bases, J shed 5 bases, and the junction held 6 bases outside the gene matches. CDR3: CAISEPRQGHNSPLHF. For the CDR3, the DNA is TGTGCCATCAGTGAGCCCCGACAGGGTCATAATTCACCCCTCCACTTT.

This sequence joins TRBV7-9 and TRBJ2-7; TRBD1 matches at 7 bases. Trimming took 6 bases from V and 0 from J; bases not matched to a gene: 5. The CDR3 is 14 amino acids. CDR1 SEHNR and CDR2 FQNEAQ come from the germline V gene (reference sequence). CDR3 bases: TGTGCCAGCAGTCGGGACAGCTACTCCTACGAGCAGTACTTC. Translated: CASSRDSYSYEQYF.

The table lists this clone with a count of one. The V call is TRBV10-3, the J call TRBJ2-3; D possibly uses TRBD1 or TRBD2 (5 bases each). The CDR3 covers 14 residues. Looked up from germline, CDR1 is ENHRY and CDR2 is SYGVKD. Trimming pared 6 bases from V and 6 bases from J, leaving 16 bases between. The CDR3 here is CAIRDRDGEDTQYF. The CDR3 nucleotides are TGTGCCATCAGAGACCGGGACGGGGAGGATACGCAGTATTTT.

J is TRBJ2-7 and V is TRBV4-3; 9 bases line up with TRBD1. CDR1 and CDR2 from the germline V gene are LGHNA and YSLEER. With V trimmed by 0 bases and J by 7 bases, 10 bases remained unmatched. The CDR3 covers 16 residues. The CDR3 nucleotides are TGCGCCAGCAGCCAAGATGGCGGGACAGGGATTTCGGAGCAGTACTTC. As protein: CASSQDGGTGISEQYF.

The rearrangement links TRBV29-1 to TRBJ2-7; D might be TRBD2 (6 bases). The germline gives CDR1 SQVTM, CDR2 ANQGSEA. Trimming shortened V by 4 bases and J by 1 base, and 8 bases separated the two germline ends. This CDR3 has 12 amino acids. The CDR3 is CSVGDLSYEQYF. The CDR3 bases are TGCAGCGTTGGGGACTTATCCTACGAGCAGTACTTC.

This chain uses TRBV19 with TRBJ1-5; maybe TRBD1 (5 bases). CDR3 length equals 17 residues. Germline V CDR1 and CDR2: LNHDA, SQIVND (reference sequence). Trimming removed 7 bases from V and 4 bases from J, with 23 bases in between. Written as DNA, the CDR3 is TGTGCCAGTACCAGACGCCGGGGCAGGGACGTTAATCAGCCCCAGCATTTT. This sequence encodes CASTRRRGRDVNQPQHF.

J is TRBJ2-1 and V is TRBV28; no clear D. The CDR3 sequence is 13 residues long. Germline-derived CDR1 and CDR2 are MDHEN and SYDVKM. V dropped 7 bases and J dropped 9 bases, with 16 bases sitting between them. The CDR3 loop is CASTLQPAREQFF. CDR3 nucleotides: TGTGCCAGCACCCTCCAGCCCGCCCGTGAGCAGTTCTTC.

The CDR3 loop is CASSVSGERDQPQHF. The CDR3, as DNA: TGTGCCAGCAGCGTTTCAGGGGAAAGGGATCAGCCCCAGCATTTT. This chain connects TRBV9 to TRBJ1-5; possibly TRBD1 for D (6 bases). The CDR3 consists of 15 residues. Trimming removed 2 bases at V and 5 bases at J, with 14 bases between. Germline V gives CDR1 SGDLS, CDR2 YYNGEE. Full variable domain (missing parts from reference TRBV9 and TRBJ1-5): DSGVTQTPKHLITATGQRVTLRCSPRSGDLSVYWYQQSLDQGLQFLIQYYNGEERAKGNILERFSAQQFPDLHSELNLSSLELGDSALYFCASSVSGERDQPQHFGDGTRLSIL.

This chain connects TRBV7-9 to TRBJ2-2, with D unresolved. CDR1 SEHNR and CDR2 FQNEAQ come from the germline V gene (reference sequence). V lost 1 base and J lost 6, with 3 bases in between. The CDR3 extends over 12 amino acids. CDR3 in amino acids: CASSLGPGELFF. Here the CDR3 DNA reads TGTGCCAGCAGCTTAGGCCCCGGGGAGCTGTTTTTT. The full variable domain, rest sourced from reference TRBV7-9 and TRBJ2-2, is DTGVSQNPRHKITKRGQNVTFRCDPISEHNRLYWYRQTLGQGPEFLTYFQNEAQLEKSRLLSDRFSAERPKGSFSTLEIQRTEQGDSAMYLCASSLGPGELFFGEGSRLTVL.

Concerning this clone itself: This same CDR3 is encoded by further DNA sequences in the sample. The CDR3 nucleotides read TGTGCCAGCAGCGTGGGCAGCTCTGGAAACACCATATATTTT. Translated, it gives CASSVGSSGNTIYF. The chain uses TRBV9 and TRBJ1-3; D gene ambiguous. The V and J ends lost 2 bases and 0 bases respectively, with 6 bases between them. Looked up from germline, CDR1 is SGDLS and CDR2 is YYNGEE. The CDR3 is 14 residues long.